This entry concerns a single TCR beta chain. This entry belongs to a study of blood T cell repertoires in COVID-19. The V gene end was trimmed by 1 base and the J gene end by 4 bases; junction bases not matched to a gene: 3. Looked up from germline, CDR1 is LNHDA and CDR2 is SQIVND (reference sequence). This CDR3 spans 15 amino acids. The protocol was immunoSEQ multiplex PCR, while the TCRdb copy is restricted to in-frame clones and leaves out a portion. The sample lists 310,000 or so clones, approximately 88% occurring once. The specimen was peripheral blood. The V and J genes are TRBV19 and TRBJ1-4; 7 positions match TRBD1. This clonotype was sampled from a man younger than 35 who had recovered from COVID-19. CDR3 residues: CASSIGGTVNEKLFF. In nucleotides, the CDR3 is TGTGCCAGTAGTATAGGAGGGACAGTTAATGAAAAACTGTTTTTT.